This TCR beta chain was identified in a study of control samples from healthy donors and cancer patients. The protocol was immunoSEQ multiplex PCR, while the TCRdb copy is restricted to in-frame clones and leaves out a portion. The top ten clones hold approximately 14% of a sample with roughly 130,000 clones, roughly 94% of them seen once. The sample comprised PBMCs. The sequence came from a man in his 60s with colorectal cancer.

CDR3 DNA sequence: TGTGCCAGCAATGGACAGGGAGTGAATCAGCCCCAGCATTTT. It is translated as CASNGQGVNQPQHF. This rearrangement joins TRBV2 to TRBJ1-5, with 8 positions matching TRBD1. The CDR3 length is 14 residues. The germline CDR1 and CDR2 sequences are SNHLY and FYNNEI. V lost 7 bases and J lost 4; bases outside the gene matches: 6.